A single sample is the source of the 17 T cell receptor beta chains below, sequenced in a study of blood T cell repertoires in COVID-19 (dated by TCRdb to the early 2020s). Library construction relied on the immunoSEQ multiplex PCR assay. Drawn from immuneACCESS, this table holds only the in-frame rearrangements with V and J called that TCRdb kept. Clones are partly lost; checked studies trace under half to an unresolved V gene and leave the rest unexplained. Recorded for this sample are hundreds of thousands of clones; roughly 85% of them occurred a single time. The ten largest clones add up to 2.2% of the sample. The sample was PBMCs or T cells enriched from blood (not recorded which). The receptors stem from a man aged 30 to 45 who had recovered from COVID-19.

This clone was detected once. V is TRBV7-6 and J is TRBJ2-3; D is perhaps TRBD2 (5 bases). Trimming took off 5 bases at V and 1 base at J, with 7 bases between the two ends. This CDR3 is 13 amino acids long. The V gene's germline CDR1 is SGHVS and CDR2 FNYEAQ. This CDR3 is CASSPAGTDTQYF. The CDR3 nucleotides are TGTGCCAGCAGCCCAGCGGGCACAGATACGCAGTATTTT.

A single count supports this clone. The CDR3 sequence is CATQNVQNTEAFF. CDR3 nucleotide sequence: TGCGCCACCCAGAACGTCCAGAACACTGAAGCTTTCTTT. This chain links TRBV10-2 with TRBJ1-1; no reliable D call. Trimming cost V 10 bases and J 1 base, with 13 bases left between them. The germline V gene has CDR1 WSHSY and CDR2 SAAADI. The CDR3 length is 13 residues.

The gene calls are TRBV5-1 and TRBJ2-5, with 11 nucleotides matching TRBD2. Losses at the gene ends were 0 bases for V and 13 bases for J; bases not matched to a gene: 5. CDR3 length: 13 amino acids. CDR1 is SGHRS, CDR2 YFSETQ, per germline. For the CDR3, the DNA is TGCGCCAGCAGCTTGGAAGCTAGCGGGGGGTTGTACTTC. Protein: CASSLEASGGLYF.

The chain has TRBV10-2 and TRBJ1-2, with D perhaps matching TRBD1 (6 bases). Trimming pared 6 bases from V and 4 bases from J, leaving 21 bases between. The CDR3 runs 16 residues. The germline V gene has CDR1 WSHSY and CDR2 SAAADI. DNA of the CDR3: TGCGCCAGCAGAGACCCTTCAGGGGCGACTCCCTATGGCTACACCTTC. Its translation is CASRDPSGATPYGYTF.

The chain carries TRBV13 and TRBJ1-6, with D possibly matching TRBD1 (5 bases). CDR1 and CDR2 (germline): PRHDT, FYEKMQ (reference sequence). V dropped 6 bases and J dropped 3 bases, with 12 bases sitting between them. The CDR3 is made up of 15 amino acids. CDR3 sequence reads: CASSSSRDYNSPLHF. In DNA, the CDR3 is TGTGCCAGCAGTTCTTCCAGGGACTATAATTCACCCCTCCACTTT.

CDR3 amino acids: CASSQPQGDRVVGELFF. CDR3 nucleotides: TGCGCCAGCAGCCAGCCACAAGGAGACAGGGTCGTCGGGGAGCTGTTTTTT. This chain connects TRBV4-1 to TRBJ2-2; 7 bases align to TRBD1. CDR3 size: 17 residues. V shed 3 bases and J 7 bases; nucleotides not matched to a gene: 14. Germline V gene sequence: CDR1 MGHRA, CDR2 YSYEKL.

The chain joins TRBV7-9 to TRBJ2-5, with 7 bases matching TRBD2. Germline trimming cut 7 bases from V and 5 bases from J; bases unmatched to any gene: 13. This CDR3 region has 15 residues. CDR1 is SEHNR and CDR2 is FQNEAQ in the germline V gene (reference sequence). Here the CDR3 DNA reads TGTGCCAGCACTAACCTGGGGGGGGTCCGGGAGACCCAGTACTTC. Amino acid sequence: CASTNLGGVRETQYF.

The chain couples TRBV2 to TRBJ2-7; the match to TRBD2 covers 12 bases. V lost 6 bases and J lost 2; bases outside the gene matches: 5. CDR1 SNHLY and CDR2 FYNNEI come from the germline V gene. CDR3 length: 15 residues. This chain's CDR3 is CASRWTSGETYEQYF. The CDR3 region has the DNA TGTGCCAGCAGATGGACTAGCGGGGAAACCTACGAGCAGTACTTC.

The chain carries TRBV11-3 and TRBJ1-5, with 7 bases fitting TRBD1. The trim removed 0 bases at V and 1 base at J, leaving 6 bases unmatched. Per the germline V gene, CDR1 is SGHNT and CDR2 is YENEEA. The CDR3 is made up of 17 amino acids. The CDR3 DNA sequence: TGTGCCAGCAGCTTAGACTTAACAGGGGAAAGCAATCAGCCCCAGCATTTT. Translating gives CASSLDLTGESNQPQHF.

The chain is built from TRBV9 and TRBJ1-2, with D uncertain. The V end lost 4 bases, the J end lost 0 bases, and 10 bases lay between the germline ends. The CDR3 is 14 residues long. Germline assignment: CDR1 SGDLS and CDR2 YYNGEE. The CDR3 coding sequence is TGTGCCAGCAGCCCCGCCGGGACTAACTATGGCTACACCTTC. Encoded protein: CASSPAGTNYGYTF.

The chain carries TRBV14 and TRBJ2-5, with 12 bases lining up with TRBD1. The V gene's germline CDR1 is SGHDN and CDR2 FVKESK. The CDR3 is made up of 16 amino acids. The J segment lost 5 bases and the V segment lost 1 base, leaving 5 bases of the junction unmatched. The CDR3 DNA reads as TGTGCCAGCAGCCAAGGCCGGGACAGGGGGCGGGAGACCCAGTACTTC. This sequence encodes CASSQGRDRGRETQYF.

This clone was counted only a few times. This chain uses TRBV6-4 with TRBJ2-3; TRBD1 matches 7 bases. This CDR3 is built from 14 residues. Germline assignment: CDR1 MRHNA and CDR2 SNTAGT. The J segment lost 2 bases and the V segment lost 4 bases, leaving 3 bases of the junction unmatched. CDR3 loop: CASSVGTATDTQYF. The CDR3 DNA sequence: TGTGCCAGCAGTGTGGGGACAGCCACAGATACGCAGTATTTT.

This chain uses TRBV7-6 with TRBJ1-6, with unresolved D. Germline loops: CDR1 SGHVS, CDR2 FNYEAQ. V gave up 3 bases and J gave up 4 bases, with 7 bases separating them. The CDR3 is 14 residues long. CDR3 sequence (DNA): TGTGCCAGCAGCTTGGTACAGTATAATTCACCCCTCCACTTT. Amino acids: CASSLVQYNSPLHF.

The CDR3 reads CASRGGQGSSNTGELFF. Here the CDR3 DNA reads TGTGCCAGTCGTGGCGGACAGGGGAGTTCGAACACCGGGGAGCTGTTTTTT. The rearrangement links TRBV19 to TRBJ2-2, with 9 bases lining up with TRBD1. CDR3 length: 17 residues. Germline loops: CDR1 LNHDA, CDR2 SQIVND (reference sequence). Trimming removed 8 bases from V and 0 bases from J; junction bases left unmatched: 10.

This clone was observed a few times. CDR3 DNA sequence: TGCGCCAGCAGCCAAGATGACAGGACAGATACGCAGTATTTT. It is translated as CASSQDDRTDTQYF. The chain has TRBV4-1 and TRBJ2-3; D is perhaps TRBD1 (6 bases). Trimming removed 0 bases at V and 3 bases at J, with 7 bases between. Germline values: CDR1 MGHRA, CDR2 YSYEKL. The CDR3 has 14 amino acids.

As DNA, the CDR3 is TGTGCCAGCAGCCCGAGGATGGGCTATGGCTACACCTTC. Its translation: CASSPRMGYGYTF. The gene calls are TRBV6-5 and TRBJ1-2; unclear D gene. V lost 6 bases and J lost 4, with 12 bases in between. This CDR3 has 13 residues. Germline CDR1 reads MNHEY; CDR2 reads SVGAGI.

The chain recombines TRBV30 with TRBJ1-2, with D perhaps matching TRBD1 (6 bases). Germline values: CDR1 GTSNPN, CDR2 SVGIG (reference sequence). CDR3 length equals 13 residues. V lost 1 base, J lost 8 bases, and 14 bases lay in between. The CDR3 sequence is CAWSEEQGGGYTF. As DNA, the CDR3 is TGTGCCTGGAGTGAGGAACAGGGCGGAGGCTACACCTTC.